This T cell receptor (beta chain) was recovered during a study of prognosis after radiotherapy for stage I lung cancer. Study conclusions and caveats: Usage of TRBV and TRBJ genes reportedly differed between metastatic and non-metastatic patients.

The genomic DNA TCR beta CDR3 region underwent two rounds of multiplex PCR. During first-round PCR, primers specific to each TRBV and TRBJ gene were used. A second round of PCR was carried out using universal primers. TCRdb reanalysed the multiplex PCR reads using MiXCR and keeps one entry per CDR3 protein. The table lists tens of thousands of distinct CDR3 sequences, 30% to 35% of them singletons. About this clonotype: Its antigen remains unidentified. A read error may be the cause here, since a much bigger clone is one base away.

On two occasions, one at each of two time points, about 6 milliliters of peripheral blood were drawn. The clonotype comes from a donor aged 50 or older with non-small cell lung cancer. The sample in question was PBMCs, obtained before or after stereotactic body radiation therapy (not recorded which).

The CDR3 DNA follows: TGCAGTGCTGGGAACCTAGCCAAAAACATTCAGTACTTC. Its protein product is CSAGNLAKNIQYF. The chain couples TRBV20-1 to TRBJ2-4; D is ambiguous. Deletions cut 5 bases from V and 0 bases from J, with 8 bases between. The V gene's germline CDR1 is DFQATT and CDR2 SNEGSKA (reference sequence). The CDR3 runs 13 residues.